The 22 T cell receptor beta chains in this list originate from one sample, sequenced in a study of vaccination and CD4 T cells after COVID-19. Which antigens these TCRs recognize remains unknown. Treatment of the sample: roughly 11-day PBMC culture with coronavirus spike peptide pools or control peptides (ViraFEST assay). CD4+ T cells that had been cultured provided DNA sequenced with the Oncomine TCR Beta short-read assay. MiXCR, applied by TCRdb to the PCR reads, yields one record per CDR3 protein. This table holds 15,000 to 20,000 distinct CDR3 sequences, about 55% found once. Material: CD4+ T cells from blood, cultured in vitro. These receptors were obtained from a human donor who had recovered from COVID-19.

The chain has TRBV7-2 and TRBJ2-7, with D possibly being TRBD2 (7 bases). Germline V lookup: CDR1 SGHTA, CDR2 FQGNSA. Trimming left V 5 bases short and J 2 bases short, with 13 bases between. CDR3 length: 14 residues. CDR3 DNA: TGTGCCAGCAGCCCCTCGCGGGGGCCCTACGAGCAGTACTTC. Translating it yields CASSPSRGPYEQYF.

This clonotype was recorded only once. The V and J genes are TRBV5-4 and TRBJ1-6; D perhaps matches TRBD1 (5 bases). Trimming shortened V by 1 base and J by 9 bases, and 11 bases separated the two germline ends. The germline V gene encodes CDR1 SGHNT and CDR2 YYREEE (reference sequence). The CDR3 consists of 14 residues. In nucleotides, the CDR3 is TGTGCCAGCAGCTTGCAGGGTGATTTTTCACCCCTCCACTTT. Protein product: CASSLQGDFSPLHF.

The V and J genes are TRBV4-1 and TRBJ1-5, with D possibly matching TRBD1 (5 bases). V gave up 0 bases and J gave up 7 bases, with 19 bases separating them. In germline, CDR1 is MGHRA, CDR2 YSYEKL. CDR3 length: 17 amino acids. CDR3 bases: TGCGCCAGCAGCCAAGATCAAACTTGGCAGGGTTTACAGCCCCAGCATTTT. It is translated as CASSQDQTWQGLQPQHF.

CDR3 amino acids: CASSLDSGTGRPLHF. In DNA form, the CDR3 reads TGTGCCAGCAGCTTAGATAGTGGGACGGGGAGACCCCTCCACTTT. This sequence joins TRBV7-8 and TRBJ1-6; tentative D call: TRBD1 (5 bases). The CDR3 runs to 15 residues. The V end lost 1 base, the J end lost 12 bases, and 16 bases lay between the germline ends. Looked up from germline, CDR1 is SGHVS and CDR2 is FQNEAQ.

This clonotype was seen more than once but under ten times. This chain joins TRBV6-1 and TRBJ2-3; TRBD2 aligns across 9 bases. Germline V gene data show CDR1 as MNHNS and CDR2 as SASEGT. The CDR3 totals 12 residues. The CDR3 DNA reads TGTGGGTTAGCGGGGGACACAGATACGCAGTATTTT. This codes for CGLAGDTDTQYF.

The CDR3 spells CSARPGTMITDTQYF. DNA for the CDR3: TGCAGTGCTAGGCCGGGGACTATGATTACAGATACGCAGTATTTT. This chain connects TRBV20-1 to TRBJ2-3; 7 bases are a match to TRBD2. The CDR3 is 15 amino acids. The ends lost 3 bases at V and 3 bases at J; junction bases unmatched: 9. Germline loops: CDR1 DFQATT, CDR2 SNEGSKA (reference sequence).

There are a few counts of this clonotype. The chain has TRBV6-5 and TRBJ2-2, with TRBD1 identical over 7 bases. J gave up 5 bases and V 0 bases, and 6 bases lay outside the gene matches. The CDR3 extends over 16 amino acids. Germline assignment: CDR1 MNHEY and CDR2 SVGAGI. The CDR3 DNA is TGTGCCAGCAGTTACTCGACAGGGAGAGGGACCGGGGAGCTGTTTTTT. It encodes CASSYSTGRGTGELFF.

This chain connects TRBV6-1 to TRBJ1-1, with a tentative D call TRBD1 (5 bases). The V gene lost 10 bases and the J gene lost 0 bases, with 12 bases spanning the gap. Looked up from germline, CDR1 is MNHNS and CDR2 is SASEGT. There are 13 residues in the CDR3. CDR3 DNA sequence: TGTGCCACCGCGGGGCGCATGAACACTGAAGCTTTCTTT. This gives the protein CATAGRMNTEAFF.

This clonotype was observed a handful of times. V and J are TRBV20-1 and TRBJ1-6, with TRBD1 matching 8 bases. The germline V gene has CDR1 DFQATT and CDR2 SNEGSKA (reference sequence). This CDR3 comprises 15 residues. V was pared by 4 bases and J by 9 bases, with 11 bases of the junction left unmatched. The CDR3 sequence: CSATRRDRRFSPLHF. CDR3 sequence (DNA): TGCAGTGCTACCCGGCGGGACAGGAGGTTTTCACCCCTCCACTTT.

This clonotype was seen only once. V usage is TRBV30 and J usage is TRBJ1-5, with unresolved D. V was trimmed by 1 base and J by 10 bases, leaving 11 bases between them. The CDR3 extends over 12 amino acids. Per the germline V gene, CDR1 is GTSNPN and CDR2 is SVGIG (reference sequence). The CDR3: CAWSAVGRPQHF. The CDR3 coding sequence is TGTGCCTGGAGTGCCGTAGGGCGACCCCAGCATTTT.

This chain connects TRBV28 to TRBJ1-3; a weak D match, TRBD1 (5 bases). Per germline, CDR1 MDHEN and CDR2 SYDVKM. Between the trimmed V and J ends, which lost 2 bases and 0 bases, there was a span of 8 bases. The CDR3 spans 15 residues. CDR3 DNA sequence: TGTGCCAGCAGTTTAGGGGGGAACTCTGGAAACACCATATATTTT. Amino acid sequence: CASSLGGNSGNTIYF. Filled out from reference TRBV28 and TRBJ1-3, the complete variable domain reads DVKVTQSSRYLVKRTGEKVFLECVQDMDHENMFWYRQDPGLGLRLIYFSYDVKMKEKGDIPEGYSVSREKKERFSLILESASTNQTSMYLCASSLGGNSGNTIYFGEGSWLTVV.

There are a few counts of this clonotype. This chain connects TRBV27 to TRBJ1-6, with no clear D. Germline CDR1 is MNHEY and CDR2 is SMNVEV (reference sequence). This CDR3 spans 15 amino acids. The ends were cut back, 7 bases at V and 5 bases at J, with 15 bases in the middle. CDR3 sequence (DNA): TGTGCCAGCACCCACCCAAGACGTCATAATTCACCCCTCCACTTT. Translating gives CASTHPRRHNSPLHF.

This rearrangement joins TRBV11-2 to TRBJ1-1; TRBD1 agrees at 9 bases. The CDR3 sequence is 13 residues long. J gave up 11 bases and V 1 base, and 5 bases lay outside the gene matches. Germline CDR1 and CDR2: SGHAT and FQNNGV. CDR3 DNA: TGTGCCAGCAGCTTAGCGCGGGACAGGGAGGCTTTCTTT. The encoded protein is CASSLARDREAFF.

The chain couples TRBV7-2 to TRBJ2-2; 14 bases agree with TRBD2. V lost 3 bases, J lost 7 bases, and 4 bases stayed unmatched. Per the germline V gene, CDR1 is SGHTA and CDR2 is FQGNSA. The CDR3 is 16 residues long. CDR3 protein: CASSLGLAGVIGELFF. In DNA form, the CDR3 reads TGTGCCAGCAGCTTGGGACTAGCGGGAGTCATCGGGGAGCTGTTTTTT.

This clonotype has more than one count but fewer than ten. The chain is built from TRBV7-2 and TRBJ2-7; D gene ambiguous. Deletions cut 4 bases from V and 7 bases from J, with 17 bases between. The CDR3 is 14 amino acids. Per germline, CDR1 SGHTA and CDR2 FQGNSA. The CDR3 sequence: CASSYQDSSGEQYF. The CDR3 bases are TGTGCCAGCAGCTATCAAGATTCGTCCGGGGAGCAGTACTTC. Drawing the rest from reference TRBV7-2 and TRBJ2-7, the complete variable domain is GAGVSQSPSNKVTEKGKDVELRCDPISGHTALYWYRQSLGQGLEFLIYFQGNSAPDKSGLPSDRFSAERTGGSVSTLTIQRTQQEDSAVYLCASSYQDSSGEQYFGPGTRLTVT.

The chain carries TRBV18 and TRBJ1-2, with TRBD1 as a possible D gene (6 bases). The CDR3 runs 13 residues. The germline CDR1 and CDR2 sequences are KGHSH and LQKENI. Trimming took off 4 bases at V and 2 bases at J, with 8 bases between the two ends. The CDR3 coding sequence is TGTGCCAGCTCACTTGGACAGAACTATGGCTACACCTTC. Encoded protein: CASSLGQNYGYTF. The complete variable domain, with remaining parts taken from reference TRBV18 and TRBJ1-2, reads NAGVMQNPRHLVRRRGQEARLRCSPMKGHSHVYWYRQLPEEGLKFMVYLQKENIIDESGMPKERFSAEFPKEGPSILRIQQVVRGDSAAYFCASSLGQNYGYTFGSGTRLTVV.

The chain carries TRBV19 and TRBJ1-5; 7 bases are shared with TRBD1. Germline-derived CDR1 and CDR2 are LNHDA and SQIVND (reference sequence). The CDR3 sequence is 14 residues long. Germline trimming cut 6 bases from V and 9 bases from J; bases unmatched to any gene: 11. CDR3 in amino acids: CASSKGAWPRPQHF. The CDR3 nucleotides are TGTGCCAGTAGCAAGGGGGCATGGCCACGGCCCCAGCATTTT. Combining the CDR3 with reference TRBV19 and TRBJ1-5 gives the whole variable domain DGGITQSPKYLFRKEGQNVTLSCEQNLNHDAMYWYRQDPGQGLRLIYYSQIVNDFQKGDIAEGYSVSREKKESFPLTVTSAQKNPTAFYLCASSKGAWPRPQHFGDGTRLSIL.

This chain links TRBV19 with TRBJ2-7; 12 nucleotides match TRBD2. The CDR3 totals 15 residues. Germline-derived CDR1 and CDR2 are LNHDA and SQIVND (reference sequence). Trimming cost V 5 bases and J 5 bases; bases outside gene matches: 7. The CDR3 DNA follows: TGTGCCAGTAGTCCGACTAGCGGGAGTCCGCACGAGCAGTACTTC. Its translation is CASSPTSGSPHEQYF.

This chain joins TRBV12-3 or TRBV12-4 and TRBJ2-1, with TRBD2 matching over 15 bases. The CDR3 totals 20 residues. Losses at the gene ends were 3 bases for V and 8 bases for J; bases not matched to a gene: 17. DNA for the CDR3: TGTGCCAGCAGTTTTTCCCCGGGACTAGCGGGAGGAAAGGGTCGCGATGAGCAGTTCTTC. This sequence encodes CASSFSPGLAGGKGRDEQFF.

The chain recombines TRBV20-1 with TRBJ2-1; a possible D gene is TRBD1 (5 bases). Germline V CDR1 and CDR2: DFQATT, SNEGSKA (reference sequence). Trimming removed 1 base from V and 4 bases from J, with 14 bases in between. This CDR3 spans 15 amino acids. In DNA, the CDR3 is TGCAGTGCTAGAGTGACAGCGCCTATGTACAATGAGCAGTTCTTC. Protein product: CSARVTAPMYNEQFF.

J is TRBJ1-6 and V is TRBV30; D not certain. Per germline, CDR1 GTSNPN and CDR2 SVGIG (reference sequence). The CDR3 sequence is 18 residues long. Trimming took 3 bases from V and 0 from J, leaving 18 bases between them. CDR3 protein: CAWSDTVREGSYNSPLHF. As DNA, the CDR3 is TGTGCCTGGAGCGACACAGTGAGGGAAGGCTCCTATAATTCACCCCTCCACTTT.

This chain links TRBV4-1 with TRBJ1-2; 9 bases match TRBD1. The germline CDR1 and CDR2 sequences are MGHRA and YSYEKL. The CDR3 spans 16 residues. V shed 0 bases, J shed 2 bases, and the junction held 4 bases outside the gene matches. The CDR3: CASSQDPGQGNYGYTF. DNA for the CDR3: TGCGCCAGCAGCCAAGACCCAGGACAGGGGAACTATGGCTACACCTTC.